A single sample gave rise to the 18 T cell receptor beta chains below, sequenced in a study of persistence of HIV-infected CD4 T cells. The libraries were made with immunoSEQ version 4 in survey mode. The table came from immunoSEQ multiplex PCR; TCRdb's copy has only in-frame clones and leaves some out. The table shows around 45,000 clones, with approximately 93% occurring only once. These TCRs' antigens remain unknown. This nonspecific control used anti-CD3/anti-CD28 bead stimulation of CD4+ T cells. CD4+ T cells upregulating both CD40 ligand and CD69 were sorted as responding cells. The sequencing here drew on CD4+ T cells sorted from PBMCs after roughly 18-hour stimulation, taken from a patient who received antiretroviral therapy. The receptors here all came from an adult man with HIV who was CMV-seropositive.

This chain uses TRBV7-2 with TRBJ1-1; the D is unclear. The V and J ends lost 6 bases and 2 bases respectively, with 10 bases between them. CDR1 SGHTA and CDR2 FQGNSA come from the germline V gene. This CDR3 region has 13 residues. The CDR3 DNA reads as TGTGCCAGCAGGGGTCAGCCTAACACTGAAGCTTTCTTT. Encoded protein: CASRGQPNTEAFF.

The J gene is TRBJ2-2, the V gene TRBV6-5; 9 positions match TRBD1. Germline V gene sequence: CDR1 MNHEY, CDR2 SVGAGI. This CDR3 has 15 amino acids. V was pared by 7 bases and J by 7 bases, with 10 bases of the junction left unmatched. The CDR3 loop reads CASTLRQGVGGELFF. As DNA, the CDR3 is TGTGCCAGCACCTTAAGACAGGGGGTTGGCGGGGAGCTGTTTTTT.

In this sample, this clone turned up once. The chain uses TRBV5-1 and TRBJ2-3; 10 nucleotides line up with TRBD1. The V gene end was trimmed by 10 bases and the J gene end by 2 bases; junction bases not matched to a gene: 13. From germline, CDR1 is SGHRS and CDR2 YFSETQ. This CDR3 contains 16 residues. The CDR3: CACQTRQGASTDTQYF. The CDR3 region has the DNA TGCGCCTGCCAGACTAGACAGGGGGCCTCCACAGATACGCAGTATTTT. The full variable domain, completed using reference TRBV5-1 and TRBJ2-3, is KAGVTQTPRYLIKTRGQQVTLSCSPISGHRSVSWYQQTPGQGLQFLFEYFSETQRNKGNFPGRFSGRQFSNSRSEMNVSTLELGDSALYLCACQTRQGASTDTQYFGPGTRLTVL.

This sequence joins TRBV4-1 and TRBJ2-7; 11 bases map to TRBD1. This CDR3 has 15 residues. The J segment lost 6 bases and the V segment lost 4 bases, leaving 8 bases of the junction unmatched. Germline V gene lookup returns CDR1 MGHRA and CDR2 YSYEKL. CDR3 in amino acids: CASSPWTGGWGEQYF. The CDR3 nucleotides are TGCGCCAGCAGCCCGTGGACAGGGGGCTGGGGCGAGCAGTACTTC.

This chain connects TRBV9 to TRBJ2-7; D gene uncertain. Germline assignment: CDR1 SGDLS and CDR2 YYNGEE. V was trimmed by 0 bases and J by 4 bases, leaving 14 bases between them. The CDR3 totals 15 residues. The CDR3 sequence: CASSVGPLTLYEQYF. The DNA for the CDR3 is TGTGCCAGCAGCGTAGGCCCATTAACCTTATACGAGCAGTACTTC.

The CDR3 coding sequence is TGTGCCAGCAGCTTAGCCCCGAGCACTGAAGCTTTCTTT. Protein: CASSLAPSTEAFF. The V and J genes are TRBV7-8 and TRBJ1-1; D unclear. This CDR3 spans 13 amino acids. Germline CDR1 is SGHVS and CDR2 is FQNEAQ. V lost 0 bases to trimming and J lost 4 bases, with 6 bases between them. Full variable domain (missing parts from reference TRBV7-8 and TRBJ1-1): GAGVSQSPRYKVAKRGQDVALRCDPISGHVSLFWYQQALGQGPEFLTYFQNEAQLDKSGLPSDRFFAERPEGSVSTLKIQRTQQEDSAVYLCASSLAPSTEAFFGQGTRLTVV.

The genes are TRBV10-1 and TRBJ2-1; 9 nucleotides match TRBD2. Germline V lookup: CDR1 WNHNN, CDR2 SYGVQD (reference sequence). CDR3 size: 16 residues. J gave up 14 bases and V 2 bases, and 16 bases lay outside the gene matches. CDR3 sequence (DNA): TGCGCCAGCAGTGAGGCGGGGCGGGGGGGCGTTAAGGCGAAGTTCTTC. This translates into CASSEAGRGGVKAKFF.

V and J are TRBV28 and TRBJ2-3, with D perhaps TRBD2 (7 bases). The CDR3 runs 16 residues. V was trimmed by 5 bases and J by 1 base, leaving 16 bases between them. Germline values: CDR1 MDHEN, CDR2 SYDVKM. Here the CDR3 reads CASSPVGGRGTDTQYF. The CDR3 bases are TGTGCCAGCAGTCCCGTCGGGGGGCGGGGCACAGATACGCAGTATTTT.

In DNA, the CDR3 is TGTGCCAGTAGTAACGGCGGATCGGGGAGCCAAGCCAAAAACATTCAGTACTTC. It encodes CASSNGGSGSQAKNIQYF. The rearrangement joins TRBV19 to TRBJ2-4; TRBD2 is a possible D gene (5 bases). CDR3 size: 18 residues. The V end lost 4 bases, the J end lost 0 bases, and 19 bases lay between the germline ends. The germline gives CDR1 LNHDA, CDR2 SQIVND (reference sequence).

The chain links TRBV19 to TRBJ1-6; D remains ambiguous. Looked up from germline, CDR1 is LNHDA and CDR2 is SQIVND (reference sequence). This CDR3 spans 16 amino acids. Trimming took off 3 bases at V and 0 bases at J, with 9 bases between the two ends. The CDR3 loop reads CASSMGASSYNSPLHF. DNA of the CDR3: TGTGCCAGTAGTATGGGCGCCAGCTCCTATAATTCACCCCTCCACTTT. The full variable domain, completed using reference TRBV19 and TRBJ1-6, is DGGITQSPKYLFRKEGQNVTLSCEQNLNHDAMYWYRQDPGQGLRLIYYSQIVNDFQKGDIAEGYSVSREKKESFPLTVTSAQKNPTAFYLCASSMGASSYNSPLHFGNGTRLTVT.

V is TRBV12-3 or TRBV12-4 and J is TRBJ1-1; no clear D gene. V was clipped by 1 base and J by 1 base, with 4 bases between them. The CDR3 consists of 13 residues. The CDR3 loop reads CASSLGGNTEAFF. The CDR3 DNA sequence: TGTGCCAGCAGTTTAGGAGGGAACACTGAAGCTTTCTTT.

There are a few counts of this clone. The chain joins TRBV7-9 to TRBJ1-1; D is undetermined. Trimming stripped 5 bases from V and 5 bases from J, with 18 bases between. The CDR3 sequence is 15 residues long. The V gene's germline CDR1 is SEHNR and CDR2 FQNEAQ (reference sequence). The CDR3 DNA reads TGTGCCAGCAGCCCCGGACCCCAATTCAATACTGAAGCTTTCTTT. It specifies CASSPGPQFNTEAFF.

This clone was counted between two and nine times. This chain connects TRBV5-4 to TRBJ2-7, with no clear D. V was clipped by 0 bases and J by 5 bases, with 6 bases between them. CDR1 and CDR2 from the germline V gene are SGHNT and YYREEE (reference sequence). This CDR3 region has 12 residues. The DNA of the CDR3 is TGTGCCAGCAGCTTGGTCGGCCACGAGCAGTACTTC. Amino acid sequence: CASSLVGHEQYF. Looking up the rest from reference TRBV5-4 and TRBJ2-7 gives the full variable domain: ETGVTQSPTHLIKTRGQQVTLRCSSQSGHNTVSWYQQALGQGPQFIFQYYREEENGRGNFPPRFSGLQFPNYSSELNVNALELDDSALYLCASSLVGHEQYFGPGTRLTVT.

CDR3 sequence reads: CATSRDPNAGANVLTF. The DNA for the CDR3 is TGTGCCACCAGCAGAGATCCCAATGCTGGGGCCAACGTCCTGACTTTC. The V call is TRBV15, the J call TRBJ2-6; D is uncertain. Between the trimmed V and J ends, which lost 0 bases and 2 bases, there was a span of 8 bases. This CDR3 region has 16 residues. Germline-derived CDR1 and CDR2 are LNHNV and YYDKDF (reference sequence).

As for this clone: At one end, the junction sequence differs from germline, possibly due to a read error. V is TRBV4-2 and J is TRBJ2-1; 9 bases fit TRBD2. CDR3 length: 16 residues. Germline-derived CDR1 and CDR2 are LGHNA and YNFKEQ. CDR3 loop: CASSQDTAGGPTEQLF. The CDR3 DNA sequence: TGTGCCAGCAGCCAAGATACGGCGGGGGGGCCCACTGAGCAGCTCTTC.

The rearrangement uses TRBV19 and TRBJ1-2, with D tentatively TRBD1 (5 bases). The germline V gene has CDR1 LNHDA and CDR2 SQIVND (reference sequence). CDR3 length: 18 residues. Trimming removed 6 bases from V and 4 bases from J, with 27 bases in between. Here the CDR3 DNA reads TGTGCCAGTAGCCCAGGGCCCCACGTCGGGCAAAAGGGCTATGGCTACACCTTC. Protein sequence: CASSPGPHVGQKGYGYTF.

The chain couples TRBV28 to TRBJ2-3, with 7 bases aligning to TRBD1. Germline CDR1 MDHEN, CDR2 SYDVKM. V shed 5 bases, J shed 7 bases, and the junction held 9 bases outside the gene matches. The CDR3 loop spans 14 amino acids. CDR3 loop: CASSRTGAMNTQYF. The CDR3 region has the DNA TGTGCCAGCAGTCGGACAGGAGCAATGAATACGCAGTATTTT.

The chain joins TRBV20-1 to TRBJ2-5, with 8 bases matching TRBD2. From germline, CDR1 is DFQATT and CDR2 SNEGSKA (reference sequence). V lost 3 bases and J lost 3; bases outside the gene matches: 6. The CDR3 extends over 14 amino acids. CDR3 region: CSASRRGVKETQYF. The CDR3, as DNA: TGCAGTGCTAGTCGGCGGGGGGTTAAAGAGACCCAGTACTTC.